This T cell receptor beta chain originates from a study of OX40 agonist ivuxolimab in advanced cancers. Regarding the research as a whole: The costimulatory receptor OX40 (CD134) was targeted by ivuxolimab, a fully human IgG2 agonistic monoclonal antibody. Intravenous ivuxolimab was administered to patients every 2 weeks at six dose levels: 0.01, 0.1, 0.3, 1.5, 3 and 10 mg/kg. Partial responses occurred in three dose-escalation patients: two with cutaneous melanoma and one with hepatocellular carcinoma. The dose-escalation cohort was 82.7% male with a mean age of roughly 60 years, ranging from roughly 23 to 80. Patients were allowed to have had prior anti-PD-1, anti-PD-L1 or anti-CTLA-4 therapy, and around 40% of the dose-escalation patients had previously received checkpoint inhibitors. The paper describes the monotherapy dose-escalation part (N ≈ 49 patients) of the phase I trial of ivuxolimab. Of the approximately 54 dose-escalation patients, hepatocellular carcinoma was present in around 20, melanoma in around 15, renal cell carcinoma in 9 and head and neck cancer in 9. The purpose of peripheral TCRbeta sequencing was to test whether ivuxolimab changed TCR sequence diversity and led to clonal T-cell expansion. Overall study outcomes, separate from this receptor: Partial responders in the 0.1-3.0 mg/kg groups had among the lowest normalized peripheral clonal expansion, especially among CD8+ T cells. After ivuxolimab, more expanded clones were found on average in CD8+ T cells than in CD4+ T cells. At doses of 0.1 to 3.0 mg/kg, clonal expansion of both CD4+ and CD8+ blood T cells was observed from baseline to week 6. The antigen specificity of the clonally expanded peripheral T cells was not determined. Low levels of normalized T-cell clonal expansion were also seen in some nonresponding patients.

This clone is a singleton in its sample. No cognate antigen has been identified for it. Base qualities are not provided; no much larger clone lies one nucleotide away. The trial excluded patients who had a history of autoimmune disease or who were on systemic immunosuppression. Peripheral blood for TCR sequencing was collected from all dose cohorts at baseline, on cycle 4 day 1, and on cycle 7 day 1. The samples were taken from a phase I, first-in-human, multicenter, open-label dose-escalation trial of ivuxolimab. Adults with locally advanced or metastatic head and neck squamous cell, hepatocellular, melanoma or renal cell carcinoma were enrolled in the trial. Before TCR sequencing, CD4+ T cells and CD8+ T cells from peripheral blood were sorted into separate populations. To sequence the TCRbeta CDR3 region, genomic DNA was isolated from the sorted cells. The immunoSEQ Assay was used for sequencing of TCRbeta CDR3 regions. Here the immuneACCESS table is served through TCRdb, limited to in-frame sequences with V and J called. Missing clones are a known gap in these copies; in checked studies unresolved V genes cover under half, and the rest lacks a known reason. This sample lists 65,000 to 90,000 clones; roughly 85% were detected once. Together, the top ten hold approximately 0.63% of the sample.

Trimming at the junction amounts to 2 bases on V and 1 base on J, and the germline ends lie 12 bases apart. Taken from cysteine to phenylalanine, the CDR3 has 15 residues. Only the CDR3 region is kept as DNA, spanning 45 bases read in frame from base 1. CDR1 and CDR2 are read off the germline V gene (reference sequence) as SGHNT and YYREEE. The sequence joins TRBV5-4 to TRBJ1-1, and possibly TRBD1, on 5 matching bases. The TCR sequence derives from an adult with an advanced solid tumor such as melanoma, head and neck, liver or kidney cancer. Source: CD4+ or CD8+ T cells sorted from blood, taken in a trial of the OX40 agonist ivuxolimab. The encoded CDR3 is CASSFYQGSNTEAFF. The base sequence is TGTGCCAGCAGCTTTTACCAGGGATCGAACACTGAAGCTTTCTTT.